This T cell receptor (beta chain) stems from a study of cytomegalovirus exposure and HLA in healthy donors. At the level of the study: From HLA-typed donors, an early data release held tens of millions of unique TCRs.

Note on this clone: The target antigen is unknown.

V shed 8 bases and J 2 bases; nucleotides not matched to a gene: 8. Germline values: CDR1 SNHLY, CDR2 FYNNEI. This CDR3 region has 15 residues. A multiplex PCR was run with 60 Vbeta primers and 13 Jbeta primers. Sequenced by immunoSEQ multiplex PCR; TCRdb stores in-frame clones only, minus some. Altogether 76,000 or so clones are present, 79% being singletons, with the ten largest covering 2.5%. Findings and caveats of the study: Fewer N-insertions than the roughly 650-donor mean were reportedly shown by an Asian-associated ancestry cluster in a later analysis. Reported performance of the classifier showed diagnosis of cytomegalovirus status with high specificity and sensitivity. 15,000 to 20,000 TCR beta sequences were associated with HLA alleles at 0.05 false discovery rate in a later analysis.

This receptor was taken from a man younger than 45 in good health and CMV-seronegative. Material for sequencing was PBMCs. This sequence joins TRBV2 and TRBJ2-5; 10 nucleotides line up with TRBD1. The chain's CDR3 is CASGPRDRGQETQYF. Written as DNA, the CDR3 is TGTGCCAGCGGCCCCCGGGACAGGGGACAAGAGACCCAGTACTTC.